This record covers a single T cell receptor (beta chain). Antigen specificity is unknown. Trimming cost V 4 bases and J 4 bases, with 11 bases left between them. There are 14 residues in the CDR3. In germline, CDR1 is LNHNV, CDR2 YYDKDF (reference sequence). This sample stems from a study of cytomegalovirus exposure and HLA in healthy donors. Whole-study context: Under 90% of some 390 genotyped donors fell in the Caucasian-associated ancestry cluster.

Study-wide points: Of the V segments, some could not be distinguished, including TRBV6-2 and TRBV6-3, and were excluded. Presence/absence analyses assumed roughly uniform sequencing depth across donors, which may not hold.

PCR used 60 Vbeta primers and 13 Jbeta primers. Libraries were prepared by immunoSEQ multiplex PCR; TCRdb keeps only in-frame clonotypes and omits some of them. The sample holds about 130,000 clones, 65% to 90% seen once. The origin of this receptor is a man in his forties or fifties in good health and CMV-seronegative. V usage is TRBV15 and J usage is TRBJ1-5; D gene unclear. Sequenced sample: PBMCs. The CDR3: CATSIGRGNQPQHF. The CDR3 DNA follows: TGTGCCACCAGCATAGGGCGAGGGAATCAGCCCCAGCATTTT.